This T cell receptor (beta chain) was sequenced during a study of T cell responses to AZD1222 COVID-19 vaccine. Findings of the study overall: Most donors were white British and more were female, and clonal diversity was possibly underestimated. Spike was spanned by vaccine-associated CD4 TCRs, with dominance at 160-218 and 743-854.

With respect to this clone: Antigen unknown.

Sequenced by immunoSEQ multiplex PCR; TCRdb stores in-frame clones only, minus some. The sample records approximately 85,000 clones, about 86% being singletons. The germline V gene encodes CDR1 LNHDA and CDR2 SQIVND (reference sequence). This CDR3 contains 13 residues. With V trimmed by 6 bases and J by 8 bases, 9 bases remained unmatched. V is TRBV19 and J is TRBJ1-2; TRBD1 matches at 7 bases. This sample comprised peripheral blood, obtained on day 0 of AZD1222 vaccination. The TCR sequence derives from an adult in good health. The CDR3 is CASRPQGEGGYTF. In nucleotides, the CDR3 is TGTGCCAGTAGACCTCAGGGGGAAGGAGGCTACACCTTC.